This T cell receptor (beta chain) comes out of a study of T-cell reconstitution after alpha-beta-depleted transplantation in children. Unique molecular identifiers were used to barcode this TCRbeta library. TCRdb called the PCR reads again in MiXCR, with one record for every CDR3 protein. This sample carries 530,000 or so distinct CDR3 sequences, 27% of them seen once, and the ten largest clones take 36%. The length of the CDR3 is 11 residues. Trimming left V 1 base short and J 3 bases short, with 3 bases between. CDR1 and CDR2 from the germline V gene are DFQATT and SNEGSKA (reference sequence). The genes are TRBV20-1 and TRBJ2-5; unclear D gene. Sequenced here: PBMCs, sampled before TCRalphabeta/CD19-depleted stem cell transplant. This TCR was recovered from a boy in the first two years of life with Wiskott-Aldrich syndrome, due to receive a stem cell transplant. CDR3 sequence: CSARGKETQYF. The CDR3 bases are TGCAGTGCTAGAGGGAAAGAGACCCAGTACTTC.